This entry features one TCR beta chain sequence. Antigen unknown. These data originate in a study of cytomegalovirus exposure and HLA in healthy donors. General study points: There were some public TCRs occurring in many donors, but most TCR sequences were rare.

TCRdb's table, derived via immunoSEQ multiplex PCR, lists solely in-frame clones and lacks some. Here the sample spans about 280,000 clones, 85% to 90% being singletons. The junction had 3 bases not matched to a gene; V was cut back by 2 bases and J by 2 bases. In germline, CDR1 is MGHDK, CDR2 SYGVNS. The CDR3 covers 15 residues. The rearrangement uses TRBV25-1 and TRBJ2-3; 8 bases agree with TRBD1. Material for sequencing was PBMCs. This sequence originates from a woman aged 18-29 years in good health and CMV-seronegative. CDR3 sequence reads: CASSEGQGYTDTQYF. CDR3 sequence (DNA): TGTGCCAGCAGTGAAGGACAGGGCTACACAGATACGCAGTATTTT.